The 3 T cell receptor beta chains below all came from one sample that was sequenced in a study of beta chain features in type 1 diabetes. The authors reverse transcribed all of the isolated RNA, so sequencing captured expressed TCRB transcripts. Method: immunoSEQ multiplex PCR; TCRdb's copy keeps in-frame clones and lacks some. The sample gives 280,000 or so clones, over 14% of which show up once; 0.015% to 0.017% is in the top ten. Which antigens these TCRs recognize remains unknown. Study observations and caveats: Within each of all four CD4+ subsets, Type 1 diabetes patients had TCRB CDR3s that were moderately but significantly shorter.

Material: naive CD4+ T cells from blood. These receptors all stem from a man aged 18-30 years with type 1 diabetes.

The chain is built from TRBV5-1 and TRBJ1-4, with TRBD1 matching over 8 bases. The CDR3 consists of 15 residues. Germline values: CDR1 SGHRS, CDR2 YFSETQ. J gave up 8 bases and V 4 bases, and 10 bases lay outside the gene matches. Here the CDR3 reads CASSPRGQGWEKLFF. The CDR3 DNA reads TGCGCCAGCAGCCCCCGAGGACAGGGTTGGGAAAAACTGTTTTTT.

The chain's CDR3 is CAWSSNRGHAEAFF. The CDR3 region has the DNA TGTGCCTGGAGTAGCAACCGCGGGCACGCTGAAGCTTTCTTT. V gene TRBV30 combines with J gene TRBJ1-1, with D hard to call. Deletions cut 2 bases from V and 6 bases from J, with 16 bases between. This CDR3 comprises 14 residues. In germline, CDR1 is GTSNPN, CDR2 SVGIG (reference sequence).

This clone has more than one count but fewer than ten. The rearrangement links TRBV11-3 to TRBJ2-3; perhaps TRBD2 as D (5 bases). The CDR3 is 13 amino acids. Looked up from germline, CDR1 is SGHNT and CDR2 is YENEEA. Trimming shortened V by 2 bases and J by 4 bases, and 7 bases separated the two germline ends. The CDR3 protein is CASSLREPDTQYF. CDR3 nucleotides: TGTGCCAGCAGCTTAAGGGAGCCAGATACGCAGTATTTT.